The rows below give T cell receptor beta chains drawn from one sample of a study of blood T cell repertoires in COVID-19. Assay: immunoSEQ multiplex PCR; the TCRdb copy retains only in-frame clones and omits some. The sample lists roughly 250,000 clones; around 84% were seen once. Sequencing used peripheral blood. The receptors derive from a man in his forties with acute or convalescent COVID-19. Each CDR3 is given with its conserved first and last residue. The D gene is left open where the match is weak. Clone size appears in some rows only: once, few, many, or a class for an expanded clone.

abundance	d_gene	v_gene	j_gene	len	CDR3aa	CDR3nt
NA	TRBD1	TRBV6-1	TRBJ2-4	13	CASSETGSRIQYF	TGTGCCAGCAGTGAGACAGGGTCGCGCATTCAGTACTTC
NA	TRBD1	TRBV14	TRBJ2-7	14	CASSRRQGHYEQYF	TGTGCCAGCAGCCGTAGACAGGGCCACTACGAGCAGTACTTC
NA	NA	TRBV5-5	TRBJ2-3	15	CASSTLDTSTDTQYF	TGTGCCAGCAGCACCTTGGACACCAGCACAGATACGCAGTATTTT
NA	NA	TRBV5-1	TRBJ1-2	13	CASRAEFNYGYTF	TGCGCCAGCAGGGCGGAATTTAACTATGGCTACACCTTC
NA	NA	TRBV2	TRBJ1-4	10	CASSRSKLFF	TGTGCCAGCAGCAGATCAAAACTGTTTTTT
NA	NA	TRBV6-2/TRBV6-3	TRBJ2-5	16	CASSQPLSGARETQYF	TGTGCCAGCAGCCAACCGCTTTCAGGGGCGCGTGAGACCCAGTACTTC
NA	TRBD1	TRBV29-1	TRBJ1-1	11	CSVGGTGEAFF	TGCAGCGTTGGGGGGACAGGGGAAGCTTTCTTT
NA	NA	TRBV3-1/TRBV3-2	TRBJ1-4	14	CASSRGQLEEKLFF	TGTGCCAGCAGCCGGGGGCAGTTGGAGGAAAAACTGTTTTTT
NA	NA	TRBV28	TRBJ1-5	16	CASTRTGRGSDQPQHF	TGTGCCAGCACCAGGACGGGCCGGGGGAGCGATCAGCCCCAGCATTTT
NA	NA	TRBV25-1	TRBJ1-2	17	CASILGRRGDRDYGYTF	TGTGCCAGCATCCTTGGTCGGCGGGGGGACCGCGACTATGGCTACACCTTC
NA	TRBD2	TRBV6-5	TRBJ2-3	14	CATKRGGRGDTQYF	TGTGCCACCAAGCGGGGGGGCCGGGGAGATACGCAGTATTTT
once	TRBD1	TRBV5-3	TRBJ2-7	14	CARSPDRENYEQYF	TGTGCCAGAAGCCCGGACAGGGAAAACTACGAGCAGTACTTC
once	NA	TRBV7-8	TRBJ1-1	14	CASSLTGPNTEAFF	TGTGCCAGCAGCTTAACAGGTCCGAACACTGAAGCTTTCTTT
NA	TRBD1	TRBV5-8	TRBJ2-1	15	CASSDRGSSYNEQFF	TGTGCCAGCAGCGACAGGGGCAGCTCCTACAATGAGCAGTTCTTC
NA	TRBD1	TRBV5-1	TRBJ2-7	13	CASSSQGEYEQYF	TGCGCCAGCAGCTCGCAGGGGGAGTACGAGCAGTACTTC
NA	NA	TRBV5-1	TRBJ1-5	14	CASSLLGGEGPQHF	TGCGCCAGCAGCTTGCTTGGCGGTGAGGGGCCCCAGCATTTT
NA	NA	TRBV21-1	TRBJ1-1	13	CASGQGLNTEAFF	TGTGCCAGCGGACAGGGGCTCAACACTGAAGCTTTCTTT
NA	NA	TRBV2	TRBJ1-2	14	CARGGSGKLDGYTF	TGTGCCAGGGGGGGGTCGGGTAAGCTCGACGGCTACACCTTC
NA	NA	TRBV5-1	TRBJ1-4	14	CASSLVSRGEKLFF	TGCGCCAGCAGCTTGGTTTCCAGGGGAGAAAAACTGTTTTTT
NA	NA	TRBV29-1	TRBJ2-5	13	CSVDDSIQETQYF	TGCAGCGTTGATGACAGCATCCAAGAGACCCAGTACTTC
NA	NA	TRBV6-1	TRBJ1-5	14	CASSEAGGGQPQHF	TGTGCCAGCAGTGAAGCTGGTGGCGGTCAGCCCCAGCATTTT
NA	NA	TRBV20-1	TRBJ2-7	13	CSASKGILYEQYF	TGCAGTGCTAGTAAGGGGATACTCTACGAGCAGTACTTC
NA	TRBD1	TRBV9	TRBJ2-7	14	CASSVGTGESEQYF	TGTGCCAGCAGCGTCGGGACAGGGGAAAGCGAGCAGTACTTC
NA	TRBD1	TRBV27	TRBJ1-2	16	CASSFTGQGEPYGYTF	TGTGCCAGCAGTTTCACCGGACAGGGCGAACCCTATGGCTACACCTTC
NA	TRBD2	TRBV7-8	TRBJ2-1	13	CASSFSSGNEQFF	TGTGCCAGCAGCTTCAGTAGCGGGAATGAGCAGTTCTTC
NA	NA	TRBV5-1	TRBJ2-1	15	CASSLAAGAPNEQFF	TGCGCCAGCAGCTTGGCGGCAGGGGCCCCTAATGAGCAGTTCTTC
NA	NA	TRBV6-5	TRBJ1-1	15	CASSYYGQLNTEAFF	TGTGCCAGCAGTTACTACGGACAGTTGAACACTGAAGCTTTCTTT
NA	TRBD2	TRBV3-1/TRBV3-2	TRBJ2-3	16	CASSQVRTSGGYTQYF	TGTGCCAGCAGCCAAGTGAGGACTAGCGGGGGTTATACGCAGTATTTT
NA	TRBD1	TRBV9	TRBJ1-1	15	CASSPRQGLNTEAFF	TGTGCCAGCAGCCCGAGACAGGGATTGAACACTGAAGCTTTCTTT
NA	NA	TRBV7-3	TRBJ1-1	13	CASSLRKNTEAFF	TGTGCCAGCAGCTTACGTAAGAACACTGAAGCTTTCTTT
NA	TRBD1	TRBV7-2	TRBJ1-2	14	CASRAGTENYGYTF	TGTGCCAGCAGAGCCGGGACAGAGAACTATGGCTACACCTTC
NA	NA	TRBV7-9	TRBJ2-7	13	CASSLSERYEQYF	TGTGCCAGCAGCTTATCGGAGCGCTACGAGCAGTACTTC
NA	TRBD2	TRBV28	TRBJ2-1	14	CASGPGLEFHEQFF	TGTGCCAGTGGTCCGGGACTAGAATTTCATGAGCAGTTCTTC
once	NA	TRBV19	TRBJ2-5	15	CASSRGRDAGQTQYF	TGTGCCAGTAGTAGGGGTCGAGATGCGGGGCAGACCCAGTACTTC
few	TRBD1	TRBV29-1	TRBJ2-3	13	CSVETGGTDTQYF	TGCAGCGTTGAGACAGGGGGGACAGATACGCAGTATTTT
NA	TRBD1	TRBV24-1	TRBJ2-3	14	CATSGDRLTDTQYF	TGTGCCACCAGTGGGGACAGGCTCACAGATACGCAGTATTTT
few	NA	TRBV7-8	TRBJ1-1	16	CASGTDRKTMNTEAFF	TGTGCCAGCGGTACCGACAGGAAGACCATGAACACTGAAGCTTTCTTT
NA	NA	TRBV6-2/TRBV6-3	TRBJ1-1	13	CASSWGGSDEAFF	TGTGCCAGCAGCTGGGGGGGCAGTGACGAAGCTTTCTTT